What follows are 23 T cell receptor beta chains derived from one specimen sequenced in a study of shared clonotypes between healthy human individuals. Clones were read by immunoSEQ multiplex PCR, and TCRdb kept only the in-frame ones, dropping some. The sample has 2 million to 3 million clones, approximately 92% seen once. The source material was naive CD4+ T cells sorted from blood. The subset here: CD45RA+ positively selected. Receptors were obtained from a man between 18 and 29 years old in good health.

A note on this clone: At the DNA level, this CDR3 is encoded by other sequences in the same sample as well. V gene TRBV2 combines with J gene TRBJ2-1, with 7 nucleotides matching TRBD1. The CDR3 extends over 15 amino acids. The germline V gene encodes CDR1 SNHLY and CDR2 FYNNEI. V gave up 1 base and J gave up 2 bases; unmatched junction bases: 2. The DNA of the CDR3 is TGTGCCAGCAGTGAAGAGGGGGCAGCCTACAATGAGCAGTTCTTC. It is translated as CASSEEGAAYNEQFF.

This clone has a single count. The chain has TRBV7-2 and TRBJ2-7; D is perhaps TRBD1 (6 bases). This CDR3 contains 15 residues. Trimming shortened V by 1 base and J by 1 base, and 11 bases separated the two germline ends. CDR1 SGHTA and CDR2 FQGNSA come from the germline V gene. Written as DNA, the CDR3 is TGTGCCAGCAGCTTAGAAACAGGGAAATCCTACGAGCAGTACTTC. Translated: CASSLETGKSYEQYF.

The gene calls are TRBV7-2 and TRBJ1-2; D call uncertain. The CDR3 has 14 amino acids. CDR1 is SGHTA, CDR2 FQGNSA, per germline. V lost 1 base, J lost 0 bases, and 6 bases lay in between. CDR3 sequence: CASSLDSSNYGYTF. CDR3 in DNA: TGTGCCAGCAGCTTAGATTCATCTAACTATGGCTACACCTTC.

The V gene is TRBV7-2, the J gene TRBJ1-3; D is undetermined. This CDR3 contains 12 residues. V lost 5 bases, J lost 12 bases, and 14 bases lay in between. The germline CDR1 and CDR2 sequences are SGHTA and FQGNSA. In DNA, the CDR3 is TGTGCCAGCAGCCTCGACCTAGAGGGCATATATTTT. Translating gives CASSLDLEGIYF.

The chain employs TRBV19 and TRBJ2-5, with D hard to call. The V gene lost 5 bases and the J gene lost 1 base, with 8 bases spanning the gap. The germline V gene encodes CDR1 LNHDA and CDR2 SQIVND (reference sequence). CDR3 size: 13 residues. The CDR3 region is CASSSQSQETQYF. The CDR3 DNA follows: TGTGCCAGTAGTTCCCAATCCCAAGAGACCCAGTACTTC.

The chain recombines TRBV14 with TRBJ2-7, with TRBD2 matching 9 bases. This CDR3 is 19 amino acids long. CDR1 SGHDN and CDR2 FVKESK come from the germline V gene. J lost 3 bases, V lost 1 base, and 16 bases had no gene match. CDR3 coding DNA: TGTGCCAGCAGCCAAGGTACTAGCGGGTCCCGCAATAACTACTACGAGCAGTACTTC. This sequence encodes CASSQGTSGSRNNYYEQYF.

The rearrangement joins TRBV10-2 to TRBJ2-1; 10 bases fit TRBD2. Unmatched junction bases numbered 3, after V lost 7 bases and J lost 0 bases. CDR1 and CDR2 (germline): WSHSY, SAAADI. The CDR3 has 15 amino acids. The CDR3 loop is CASTQRGGSYNEQFF. CDR3 nucleotide sequence: TGCGCCAGCACCCAGCGGGGGGGCTCCTACAATGAGCAGTTCTTC.

The rearrangement uses TRBV2 and TRBJ1-2, with D possibly matching TRBD1 (6 bases). V was clipped by 6 bases and J by 4 bases, with 18 bases between them. The germline V gene has CDR1 SNHLY and CDR2 FYNNEI. The length of the CDR3 is 15 residues. The CDR3 sequence: CASSPTHTGSYGYTF. CDR3 coding DNA: TGTGCCAGCAGCCCCACACATACAGGGAGCTATGGCTACACCTTC.

The V gene is TRBV27, the J gene TRBJ1-1, with D uncertain. The germline CDR1 and CDR2 sequences are MNHEY and SMNVEV (reference sequence). The CDR3 sequence is 15 residues long. V gave up 3 bases and J gave up 0 bases, with 11 bases separating them. CDR3 sequence: CASSLFSGMNTEAFF. The CDR3 nucleotides read TGTGCCAGCAGTTTGTTCTCGGGCATGAACACTGAAGCTTTCTTT.

This chain joins TRBV10-3 and TRBJ1-4; no definite D call. V was pared by 2 bases and J by 2 bases, with 6 bases between. Germline assignment: CDR1 ENHRY and CDR2 SYGVKD. The CDR3 length is 14 residues. In DNA, the CDR3 is TGTGCCATCAGTGAGCTCTCCACTAATGAAAAACTGTTTTTT. It encodes CAISELSTNEKLFF.

The CDR3 DNA reads as TGTGCCAGCAGCTCGAGGGGGGCAGACACAGATACGCAGTATTTT. Translation gives CASSSRGADTDTQYF. The J gene is TRBJ2-3, the V gene TRBV7-2, with D perhaps assigned TRBD1 or TRBD2 (6 bases each). This CDR3 has 15 residues. Trimming removed 4 bases at V and 2 bases at J, with 13 bases between. In germline, CDR1 is SGHTA, CDR2 FQGNSA.

The V gene is TRBV19, the J gene TRBJ2-7; D uncertain. The ends were cut back, 4 bases at V and 4 bases at J, with 17 bases in the middle. This CDR3 spans 15 amino acids. Germline CDR1 LNHDA, CDR2 SQIVND (reference sequence). In nucleotides, the CDR3 is TGTGCCAGTAGTAAACGAGCGTTGAAGGATTACGAGCAGTACTTC. It codes for CASSKRALKDYEQYF.

The chain has TRBV27 and TRBJ1-2; possible D gene TRBD1, 6 bases. V lost 3 bases to trimming and J lost 4 bases, with 12 bases between them. Germline CDR1 is MNHEY and CDR2 is SMNVEV (reference sequence). The CDR3 has 14 residues. Here the CDR3 reads CASSLGGGPYGYTF. In nucleotides, the CDR3 is TGTGCCAGCAGTTTGGGCGGGGGGCCCTATGGCTACACCTTC.

This clone was seen just once. Additional DNA sequences in this sample encode the identical CDR3. This sequence joins TRBV5-1 and TRBJ2-1; 9 positions agree with TRBD2. J lost 0 bases, V lost 4 bases, and 2 bases had no gene match. CDR1 and CDR2 from the germline V gene are SGHRS and YFSETQ. The CDR3 extends over 15 amino acids. CDR3: CASSQLAGSYNEQFF. The DNA for the CDR3 is TGCGCCAGCAGCCAACTAGCGGGCTCCTACAATGAGCAGTTCTTC.

For this clone: In the same sample, other DNA sequences code for this CDR3. The V and J genes are TRBV7-2 and TRBJ1-3; 8 bases match TRBD1. The germline gives CDR1 SGHTA, CDR2 FQGNSA. The V gene end was trimmed by 5 bases and the J gene end by 4 bases; junction bases not matched to a gene: 7. The CDR3 covers 15 residues. The CDR3 sequence is CASSPQGARGNTIYF. The CDR3 DNA follows: TGTGCCAGCAGCCCCCAGGGGGCGCGGGGAAACACCATATATTTT.

Points on this clone: The same CDR3 also results from other DNA sequences found in this sample. In DNA, the CDR3 is TGTGCCAGTAGTATATCGGGTACAGATACGCAGTATTTT. Residues: CASSISGTDTQYF. This sequence joins TRBV19 and TRBJ2-3; D remains ambiguous. The germline V and J ends were trimmed by 2 bases and 3 bases, with 6 bases remaining between them. This CDR3 is built from 13 residues. Germline-derived CDR1 and CDR2 are LNHDA and SQIVND (reference sequence).

This clone appeared a single time. The chain carries TRBV18 and TRBJ2-5; 10 positions match TRBD2. J lost 2 bases, V lost 3 bases, and 6 bases had no gene match. The CDR3 is 16 residues long. CDR1 is KGHSH, CDR2 LQKENI, per germline. The CDR3 region has the DNA TGTGCCAGCTCACCGAGCGGGAGGGTTCCACAAGAGACCCAGTACTTC. This gives the protein CASSPSGRVPQETQYF.

The V and J genes are TRBV5-1 and TRBJ2-2, with 11 bases fitting TRBD2. J gave up 4 bases and V 1 base, and 6 bases lay outside the gene matches. CDR1 is SGHRS, CDR2 YFSETQ, per germline. This CDR3 is 17 amino acids long. CDR3 sequence (DNA): TGCGCCAGCAGCTTGTACCCCCTAGCGGGAGGCACCGGGGAGCTGTTTTTT. Amino acid sequence: CASSLYPLAGGTGELFF.

This sequence joins TRBV11-2 and TRBJ1-4; D remains ambiguous. V was trimmed by 4 bases and J by 8 bases, leaving 20 bases between them. Germline lookup yields CDR1 SGHAT and CDR2 FQNNGV. The CDR3 contains 16 residues. DNA for the CDR3: TGTGCCAGCAGCTCCCTCTCACAAGGGTTGCGGGAAAAACTGTTTTTT. It yields the protein CASSSLSQGLREKLFF.

The V call is TRBV7-9, the J call TRBJ2-1; TRBD1 might be the D (5 bases). Germline-derived CDR1 and CDR2 are SEHNR and FQNEAQ (reference sequence). Trimming shortened V by 1 base and J by 1 base, and 8 bases separated the two germline ends. The CDR3 length is 15 residues. CDR3 in DNA: TGTGCCAGCAGCTTAGACAGGTTATCCTACAATGAGCAGTTCTTC. Encoded protein: CASSLDRLSYNEQFF.

For the CDR3, the DNA is TGTGCCAGTAGATTACAGGGGGTTCAGGGCAATCAGCCCCAGCATTTT. This translates into CASRLQGVQGNQPQHF. The J gene is TRBJ1-5, the V gene TRBV19; TRBD1 matches 8 bases. From germline, CDR1 is LNHDA and CDR2 SQIVND (reference sequence). The CDR3 consists of 16 residues. J gave up 2 bases and V 6 bases, and 9 bases lay outside the gene matches.

This clone was detected only once. J is TRBJ1-4 and V is TRBV6-1, with unresolved D. V gave up 3 bases and J gave up 10 bases, with 12 bases separating them. This CDR3 has 13 amino acids. CDR1 is MNHNS, CDR2 SASEGT, per germline. CDR3 loop: CASSDEGSRKLFF. CDR3 bases: TGTGCCAGCAGTGACGAGGGATCTAGAAAACTGTTTTTT.

The chain joins TRBV10-2 to TRBJ2-3; D might be TRBD2 (5 bases). Germline loops: CDR1 WSHSY, CDR2 SAAADI. Trimming took 4 bases from V and 0 from J, leaving 20 bases between them. This CDR3 comprises 18 residues. The CDR3 region has the DNA TGCGCCAGCAGTGTTAGTGAGGGCCGGTTCCCTAGCACAGATACGCAGTATTTT. It translates to CASSVSEGRFPSTDTQYF.